The 26 T cell receptor beta chains below come from one sample, sequenced in a study of T cells in Graves' hyperthyroidism and ophthalmopathy. Researchers amplified the TCR beta CDR3 regions from RNA transcripts. HTBI primers were used for first-round RT-PCR of the TCR CDR3. TCRdb ran MiXCR on the multiplex PCR reads and lists one entry per CDR3 protein. The sample carries fewer than 450,000 distinct CDR3 sequences, 15% to 20% recorded once. The sequencing sample was made of blood. All receptors come from a woman between 25 and 40 years old with Graves' hyperthyroidism that later progressed to Graves' ophthalmopathy.

Many counts were recorded for this clonotype. The chain joins TRBV19 to TRBJ2-2; TRBD1 might be the D (6 bases). V lost 6 bases to trimming and J lost 7 bases, with 18 bases between them. The CDR3 loop spans 15 amino acids. Germline-derived CDR1 and CDR2 are LNHDA and SQIVND (reference sequence). The CDR3 DNA reads TGTGCCAGTAGCCCCAGCCCGATAGGGGGCGGGGAGCTGTTTTTT. Encoded protein: CASSPSPIGGGELFF.

There are many counts of this clonotype. The chain carries TRBV10-3 and TRBJ1-4; no firm D call. CDR3 size: 16 residues. V dropped 0 bases and J dropped 0 bases, with 8 bases sitting between them. CDR1 is ENHRY and CDR2 is SYGVKD in the germline V gene. In DNA form, the CDR3 reads TGTGCCATCAGTGAGTCTCCGGGAACAACTAATGAAAAACTGTTTTTT. Its protein is CAISESPGTTNEKLFF.

This clonotype was seen many times. J is TRBJ2-5 and V is TRBV2; D gene ambiguous. Per germline, CDR1 SNHLY and CDR2 FYNNEI. The CDR3 runs to 11 residues. V lost 8 bases and J 3 bases, leaving 7 bases between the germline ends. CDR3 in amino acids: CASSREETQYF. CDR3 bases: TGTGCCAGCTCCCGGGAAGAGACCCAGTACTTC.

This clonotype appeared many times. V and J are TRBV3-1 and TRBJ2-1; D may match TRBD1 or TRBD2 (5 bases each). This CDR3 spans 14 amino acids. V lost 2 bases and J lost 12, with 17 bases in between. Germline-derived CDR1 and CDR2 are LGHDT and YNNKEL (reference sequence). CDR3 coding DNA: TGTGCCAGCAGCCAAACTACTAGTACCGGGACGCAGTTCTTC. Protein sequence: CASSQTTSTGTQFF.

This clonotype was recorded at least ten times. V and J are TRBV7-9 and TRBJ2-7; tentative D call: TRBD1 (5 bases). Germline CDR1 and CDR2: SEHNR and FQNEAQ (reference sequence). The CDR3 consists of 14 residues. The V end lost 5 bases, the J end lost 3 bases, and 14 bases lay between the germline ends. CDR3 nucleotides: TGTGCCAGCAGCGAGACGACAGAATTCTACGAGCAGTACTTC. It encodes CASSETTEFYEQYF.

This clonotype has a count of ten or more. CDR3: CASTFRREGNSYEQYF. The CDR3 bases are TGTGCCAGCACCTTTCGGCGGGAGGGGAACTCCTACGAGCAGTACTTC. This rearrangement joins TRBV2 to TRBJ2-7; 9 bases line up with TRBD2. CDR1 SNHLY and CDR2 FYNNEI come from the germline V gene. The CDR3 length is 16 residues. Trimming at V came to 7 bases and at J to 0 bases, leaving 10 bases not matched to a gene.

There are a few counts of this clonotype. One end of the junction varies from germline; a read error may be responsible. This chain uses TRBV6-5 with TRBJ2-1, with D perhaps being TRBD1 or TRBD2 (6 bases each). Germline CDR1 reads MNHEY; CDR2 reads SVGAGI. The CDR3 is 15 amino acids. The CDR3 region has the DNA TGTGCCAGCAGTTACTCCGGGGGCTCCAACAATGAGCAGTTCTTC. Its translation is CASSYSGGSNNEQFF.

The chain recombines TRBV6-2 or TRBV6-3 with TRBJ1-5; no definite D call. V was trimmed by 0 bases and J by 2 bases, leaving 5 bases between them. CDR1 and CDR2 (germline): MNHEY, SVGEGT. The CDR3 runs 14 residues. CDR3 DNA sequence: TGTGCCAGCAGTTACTCATTTCGCAATCAGCCCCAGCATTTT. This sequence encodes CASSYSFRNQPQHF.

This clonotype was seen many times. The chain uses TRBV20-1 and TRBJ2-7; 8 bases are shared with TRBD1. Per germline, CDR1 DFQATT and CDR2 SNEGSKA (reference sequence). With V trimmed by 2 bases and J by 3 bases, 3 bases remained unmatched. The CDR3 sequence is 13 residues long. The DNA for the CDR3 is TGCAGTGCTAGAAAGACAGGGGTCTACGAGCAGTACTTC. Its protein is CSARKTGVYEQYF.

This clonotype was detected many times. The chain recombines TRBV5-1 with TRBJ2-1; no clear D. The ends were cut back, 0 bases at V and 8 bases at J, with 12 bases in the middle. Germline CDR1 and CDR2: SGHRS and YFSETQ. This CDR3 is built from 14 residues. In DNA form, the CDR3 reads TGCGCCAGCAGCTTGGAGGTGGCAACCGATGAGCAGTTCTTC. Translating it yields CASSLEVATDEQFF. The full variable domain, with the rest looked up from reference TRBV5-1 and TRBJ2-1, is KAGVTQTPRYLIKTRGQQVTLSCSPISGHRSVSWYQQTPGQGLQFLFEYFSETQRNKGNFPGRFSGRQFSNSRSEMNVSTLELGDSALYLCASSLEVATDEQFFGPGTRLTVL.

This clonotype showed up many times. The chain carries TRBV28 and TRBJ1-3; D not certain. CDR1 MDHEN and CDR2 SYDVKM come from the germline V gene. The CDR3 sequence is 15 residues long. The V end lost 5 bases, the J end lost 0 bases, and 11 bases lay between the germline ends. The CDR3 is CASSMGEHSGNTIYF. CDR3 sequence (DNA): TGTGCCAGCAGTATGGGAGAGCACTCTGGAAACACCATATATTTT.

This clonotype was recorded many times. V usage is TRBV18 and J usage is TRBJ1-2; D ambiguous. The CDR3 is made up of 13 amino acids. Germline lookup yields CDR1 KGHSH and CDR2 LQKENI. The V and J ends lost 6 bases and 8 bases respectively, with 16 bases between them. Written as DNA, the CDR3 is TGTGCCAGCTCCCGCGGAACAGAAGGGGGCTACACCTTC. Its protein is CASSRGTEGGYTF.

At least ten counts were recorded for this clonotype. The V call is TRBV2, the J call TRBJ1-1; D call uncertain. The V gene lost 7 bases and the J gene lost 0 bases, with 15 bases spanning the gap. The CDR3 is made up of 15 amino acids. Germline assignment: CDR1 SNHLY and CDR2 FYNNEI. The CDR3: CASTLTIGLNTEAFF. CDR3 nucleotide sequence: TGTGCCAGCACCCTAACGATAGGGTTGAACACTGAAGCTTTCTTT.

The sample holds many counts of this clonotype. Since a much larger clone is just one base distant, this may be a read error. This chain links TRBV7-9 with TRBJ2-7, with 9 bases fitting TRBD1. The J segment lost 3 bases and the V segment lost 5 bases, leaving 5 bases of the junction unmatched. This CDR3 comprises 14 residues. Germline values: CDR1 SEHNR, CDR2 FQNEAQ (reference sequence). CDR3 amino acids: CASSPGTGYYEQYF. CDR3 sequence (DNA): TGTGCCAGCAGCCCCGGGACAGGGTACTACGAGCAGTACTTC.

In this sample, this clonotype turned up many times. The chain recombines TRBV6-1 with TRBJ1-2; 7 positions agree with TRBD1. The CDR3 extends over 15 amino acids. Germline CDR1 reads MNHNS; CDR2 reads SASEGT. V was clipped by 1 base and J by 4 bases; unmatched bases: 6. CDR3 in amino acids: CASSEGPTGAYGYTF. The DNA of the CDR3 is TGTGCCAGCAGTGAAGGACCAACAGGGGCCTATGGCTACACCTTC.

This clonotype was observed a few times. This rearrangement joins TRBV28 to TRBJ1-2, with 8 bases lining up with TRBD1. Germline CDR1 reads MDHEN; CDR2 reads SYDVKM. The CDR3 extends over 13 amino acids. The ends lost 6 bases at V and 6 bases at J; junction bases unmatched: 6. The CDR3 protein is CASSQGQVDGYTF. The DNA for the CDR3 is TGTGCCAGCAGCCAGGGACAGGTCGATGGCTACACCTTC.

The genes are TRBV20-1 and TRBJ1-1; D uncertain. Germline V gene data show CDR1 as DFQATT and CDR2 as SNEGSKA (reference sequence). CDR3 size: 14 residues. Trimming took 3 bases from V and 2 from J, leaving 13 bases between them. In DNA, the CDR3 is TGCAGTGCTAGTTGGAGGCTGACCAACACTGAAGCTTTCTTT. It yields the protein CSASWRLTNTEAFF.

The chain joins TRBV6-2 or TRBV6-3 to TRBJ1-1; TRBD1 might be the D (5 bases). The CDR3 is made up of 13 amino acids. Per the germline V gene, CDR1 is MNHEY and CDR2 is SVGEGT. Trimming left V 5 bases short and J 7 bases short, with 14 bases between. The CDR3 reads CASSLKLGGEAFF. CDR3 coding DNA: TGTGCCAGCAGTCTTAAACTTGGGGGTGAAGCTTTCTTT.

There are many counts of this clonotype. The chain carries TRBV2 and TRBJ2-3, with D perhaps TRBD2 (6 bases). This CDR3 contains 13 residues. Trimming took off 7 bases at V and 6 bases at J, with 14 bases between the two ends. Per the germline V gene, CDR1 is SNHLY and CDR2 is FYNNEI. CDR3: CASTMASADTQYF. Here the CDR3 DNA reads TGTGCCAGCACGATGGCTAGCGCGGATACGCAGTATTTT.

This clonotype was seen at least ten times. The rearrangement joins TRBV11-2 to TRBJ1-2; no reliable D call. From germline, CDR1 is SGHAT and CDR2 FQNNGV. This CDR3 has 17 residues. V was pared by 3 bases and J by 2 bases, with 19 bases between. The CDR3 reads CASSFKPIRTENYGYTF. DNA for the CDR3: TGTGCCAGCAGCTTCAAACCTATACGGACGGAGAACTATGGCTACACCTTC.

This rearrangement joins TRBV12-3 or TRBV12-4 to TRBJ1-5, with D perhaps TRBD1 (5 bases). The CDR3 spans 16 residues. V dropped 5 bases and J dropped 3 bases, with 17 bases sitting between them. The DNA for the CDR3 is TGTGCCAGCAGTGTACGGGACCTGGGGGTCAATCAGCCCCAGCATTTT. Residues: CASSVRDLGVNQPQHF.

This clonotype was recorded many times. V gene TRBV4-1 combines with J gene TRBJ1-1; no firm D call. CDR3 size: 16 residues. Germline-derived CDR1 and CDR2 are MGHRA and YSYEKL. V was shortened by 4 bases and J by 1 base, with 16 bases between the two germline ends. Written as DNA, the CDR3 is TGCGCCAGCAGCCGGGGTTCGGTAGCAGGGAACACTGAAGCTTTCTTT. Translation gives CASSRGSVAGNTEAFF.

J is TRBJ2-7 and V is TRBV4-1; D uncertain. The DNA end favors TRBJ2-1, so the J call may be wrong. CDR1 MGHRA and CDR2 YSYEKL come from the germline V gene. The CDR3 extends over 15 amino acids. The CDR3 DNA reads as TGCGCCAGCAGCCTAGAGTGGACGGGCTCCTACGAGCAGTTCTTC. It is translated as CASSLEWTGSYEQFF.

V is TRBV4-1 and J is TRBJ2-2; D possibly uses TRBD1 or TRBD2 (5 bases each). Germline lookup yields CDR1 MGHRA and CDR2 YSYEKL. V lost 5 bases, J lost 6 bases, and 16 bases lay in between. The CDR3 length is 15 residues. In DNA, the CDR3 is TGCGCCAGCAGCTCGCGTCTGGGGGATCCCGGGGAGCTGTTTTTT. As protein: CASSSRLGDPGELFF.

This clonotype has more than one count but fewer than ten. The rearrangement links TRBV3-1 to TRBJ1-1; D unresolved. The CDR3 loop spans 14 amino acids. Germline loops: CDR1 LGHDT, CDR2 YNNKEL (reference sequence). Trimming left V 4 bases short and J 1 base short, with 10 bases between. CDR3 nucleotide sequence: TGTGCCAGCAGCCTCCCGGGAGGGAACACTGAAGCTTTCTTT. Translating it yields CASSLPGGNTEAFF.

This clonotype was found many times. The V call is TRBV19, the J call TRBJ2-3, with 14 bases identical to TRBD2. This CDR3 is built from 18 residues. Germline V gene lookup returns CDR1 LNHDA and CDR2 SQIVND (reference sequence). Trimming at V came to 1 base and at J to 2 bases, leaving 5 bases not matched to a gene. In DNA form, the CDR3 reads TGTGCCAGTAGTATAGCAGGACTAGCGGGAGGATCCACAGATACGCAGTATTTT. As protein: CASSIAGLAGGSTDTQYF.